The clone carrying this T cell receptor beta chain was seen a few times. The V and J ends lost 0 bases and 8 bases respectively, with 9 bases between them. This CDR3 contains 13 residues. Germline V gene data show CDR1 as SGHDT and CDR2 as YYEEEE. The entry originates in a study of T cell repertoires in cytomegalovirus infection. TCRdb used MiXCR to reprocess the reads, holding one entry per CDR3 protein. The sample includes fewer than 550,000 distinct CDR3 sequences, 16% of them seen just once. V is TRBV5-6 and J is TRBJ1-5; D is uncertain. The origin of this receptor is a human donor in good health (CMV status not recorded). Some clones in this sample may be carry-over from other donors' samples. Sequenced sample: CD8+ T cells from PBMCs. CDR3 DNA sequence: TGTGCCAGCAGCTTGGGGGCCGGCGAGCCCCAGCATTTT. The encoded protein is CASSLGAGEPQHF.